The 6 T cell receptor beta chains given below trace back to one sample, sequenced in a study of cytomegalovirus exposure and HLA in healthy donors. The PCR had 60 Vbeta and 13 Jbeta primers. Method: immunoSEQ multiplex PCR; TCRdb's copy keeps in-frame clones and lacks some. There are over 110,000 clones in the sample; about 80% occur only once, and over 1% lies in the top ten. The sequenced material came from PBMCs. The receptors originated from a male donor in good health and CMV-seropositive.

This clone has only a few counts. The rearrangement links TRBV6-5 to TRBJ1-4, with D unresolved. CDR3 length: 11 amino acids. Germline V lookup: CDR1 MNHEY, CDR2 SVGAGI. CDR3 sequence: CAARGNEKLFF. The CDR3 DNA reads TGTGCTGCGCGGGGAAATGAAAAACTGTTTTTT.

This clone appeared a few times. This chain links TRBV9 with TRBJ2-6, with 8 bases lining up with TRBD2. Germline trimming cut 0 bases from V and 4 bases from J; bases unmatched to any gene: 6. The V gene's germline CDR1 is SGDLS and CDR2 YYNGEE. The CDR3 is 17 residues long. The CDR3 sequence: CASSVVAGGAGANVLTF. The CDR3 bases are TGTGCCAGCAGCGTAGTTGCGGGAGGAGCCGGGGCCAACGTCCTGACTTTC. Complete variable domain (other parts from reference TRBV9 and TRBJ2-6): DSGVTQTPKHLITATGQRVTLRCSPRSGDLSVYWYQQSLDQGLQFLIQYYNGEERAKGNILERFSAQQFPDLHSELNLSSLELGDSALYFCASSVVAGGAGANVLTFGAGSRLTVL.

J is TRBJ1-4 and V is TRBV9; no clear D. Germline V gene sequence: CDR1 SGDLS, CDR2 YYNGEE. V was trimmed by 2 bases and J by 0 bases, leaving 8 bases between them. The CDR3 is made up of 15 amino acids. DNA for the CDR3: TGTGCCAGCAGCGTCGAGGGTGCAACTAATGAAAAACTGTTTTTT. It translates to CASSVEGATNEKLFF. The full variable domain, its missing parts supplied by reference TRBV9 and TRBJ1-4, is DSGVTQTPKHLITATGQRVTLRCSPRSGDLSVYWYQQSLDQGLQFLIQYYNGEERAKGNILERFSAQQFPDLHSELNLSSLELGDSALYFCASSVEGATNEKLFFGSGTQLSVL.

This clone was observed a handful of times. The chain recombines TRBV28 with TRBJ1-4; 7 bases agree with TRBD1. V shed 6 bases, J shed 5 bases, and the junction held 6 bases outside the gene matches. The CDR3 runs 14 residues. Per germline, CDR1 MDHEN and CDR2 SYDVKM. CDR3 region: CASSDGQVNEKLFF. CDR3 nucleotides: TGTGCCAGCAGCGACGGACAGGTCAATGAAAAACTGTTTTTT.

The V gene is TRBV11-2, the J gene TRBJ2-1; D ambiguous. The CDR3 loop spans 12 amino acids. Germline V lookup: CDR1 SGHAT, CDR2 FQNNGV. The V and J ends lost 3 bases and 6 bases respectively, with 6 bases between them. This CDR3 reads CASSFTSNEQFF. CDR3 nucleotide sequence: TGTGCCAGCAGCTTTACTTCCAATGAGCAGTTCTTC.

This chain uses TRBV11-2 with TRBJ2-5, with D maybe TRBD2 (5 bases). There are 14 residues in the CDR3. CDR1 is SGHAT, CDR2 FQNNGV, per germline. V was trimmed by 6 bases and J by 11 bases, leaving 22 bases between them. For the CDR3, the DNA is TGTGCCAGCAGTAGAGGGATAGGCGGTGGGGAGCAGTACTTC. Protein sequence: CASSRGIGGGEQYF.